This T cell receptor beta chain was captured in a study of response to subunit inactivated influenza vaccine. V was shortened by 3 bases and J by 2 bases, with 5 bases between the two germline ends. The CDR3 runs 13 residues. The V gene's germline CDR1 is MNHNS and CDR2 SASEGT. Overall study results and limits: Authors suggested each seasonal flu vaccination may recruit only limited numbers of new T cells.

Regarding this clonotype: What it binds is unknown.

TCRdb re-called the RT-PCR reads through MiXCR, storing one row per CDR3 protein. The sample lists hundreds of thousands of distinct CDR3 sequences; approximately 7.7% were seen once. The gene calls are TRBV6-1 and TRBJ2-1; D unresolved. The receptor was derived from a man aged 50 to 69 who received an inactivated influenza vaccine. Sequencing used PBMCs from blood, obtained roughly 24 months after vaccination. CDR3 loop: CASSDLAYNEQFF. The CDR3 region has the DNA TGTGCCAGCAGTGATTTGGCCTACAATGAGCAGTTCTTC.